The 5 T cell receptor beta chains reported below all come from one sample, sequenced in a study of control samples from healthy donors and cancer patients. TCRdb keeps only in-frame clones here, not all; method: immunoSEQ multiplex PCR. The sample contains 120,000 or so clones, under 95% of which appear only once. Material for sequencing was blood. The receptors were gathered from a man aged 18 to 35 in good health.

This chain joins TRBV6-4 and TRBJ1-1; D might be TRBD1 (6 bases). This CDR3 comprises 16 residues. The germline V gene encodes CDR1 MRHNA and CDR2 SNTAGT. V shed 5 bases and J shed 4 bases, with 20 bases lying between them. The CDR3, as DNA: TGTGCCAGCAGTCAGGACTCAGGGGCTGGTGGCACTGAAGCTTTCTTT. Its protein product is CASSQDSGAGGTEAFF.

This rearrangement joins TRBV19 to TRBJ2-7; 10 positions agree with TRBD1. Germline V gives CDR1 LNHDA, CDR2 SQIVND (reference sequence). The CDR3 has 14 residues. V trimming: 8 bases; J trimming: 2 bases; junction bases outside the gene matches: 6. The CDR3 reads CASARGQGAYEQYF. The DNA for the CDR3 is TGTGCCAGTGCAAGAGGACAGGGGGCCTACGAGCAGTACTTC.

V and J are TRBV5-1 and TRBJ1-2; weak D call: TRBD1 (5 bases). The CDR3 contains 14 residues. V lost 4 bases, J lost 2 bases, and 12 bases lay in between. CDR1 is SGHRS and CDR2 is YFSETQ in the germline V gene. The CDR3 region has the DNA TGCGCCAGCAGCGGGGGACTCGACAACTATGGCTACACCTTC. It codes for CASSGGLDNYGYTF.

This clone was counted once. The rearrangement links TRBV4-1 to TRBJ1-1; 9 bases are shared with TRBD1. The CDR3 length is 14 residues. V lost 1 base to trimming and J lost 5 bases; unmatched junction nucleotides: 2. Germline CDR1 and CDR2: MGHRA and YSYEKL. The CDR3 loop reads CASSQGDRATEAFF. The CDR3 DNA reads TGCGCCAGCAGCCAAGGGGACAGGGCGACTGAAGCTTTCTTT.

V usage is TRBV13 and J usage is TRBJ1-2; maybe TRBD1 (5 bases). Trimming cost V 0 bases and J 3 bases, with 11 bases left between them. The CDR3 consists of 15 residues. Looked up from germline, CDR1 is PRHDT and CDR2 is FYEKMQ (reference sequence). The CDR3: CASSLGLGRDYGYTF. The CDR3 region has the DNA TGTGCCAGCAGCTTAGGCCTCGGCAGGGACTATGGCTACACCTTC.